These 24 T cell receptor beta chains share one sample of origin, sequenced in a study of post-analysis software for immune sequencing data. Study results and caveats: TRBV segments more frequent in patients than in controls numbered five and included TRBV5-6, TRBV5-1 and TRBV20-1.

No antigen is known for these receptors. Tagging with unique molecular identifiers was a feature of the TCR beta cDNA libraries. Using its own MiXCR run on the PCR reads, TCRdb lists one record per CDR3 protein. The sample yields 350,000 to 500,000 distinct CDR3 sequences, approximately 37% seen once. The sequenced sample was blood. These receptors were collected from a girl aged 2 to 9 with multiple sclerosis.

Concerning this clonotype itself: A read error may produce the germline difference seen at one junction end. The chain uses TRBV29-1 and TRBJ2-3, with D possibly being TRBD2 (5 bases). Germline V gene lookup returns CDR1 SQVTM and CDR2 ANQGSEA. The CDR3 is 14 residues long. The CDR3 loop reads CSVETRTLTDTRYF. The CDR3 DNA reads TGCAGCGTTGAAACGAGGACTCTCACAGATACGCGGTATTTT.

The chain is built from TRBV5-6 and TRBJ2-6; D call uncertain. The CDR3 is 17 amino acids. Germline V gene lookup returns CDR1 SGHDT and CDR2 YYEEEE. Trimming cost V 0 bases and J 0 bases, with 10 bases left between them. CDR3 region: CASSLEGFLSGANVLTF. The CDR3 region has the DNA TGTGCCAGCAGCTTGGAAGGGTTTCTCTCTGGGGCCAACGTCCTGACTTTC.

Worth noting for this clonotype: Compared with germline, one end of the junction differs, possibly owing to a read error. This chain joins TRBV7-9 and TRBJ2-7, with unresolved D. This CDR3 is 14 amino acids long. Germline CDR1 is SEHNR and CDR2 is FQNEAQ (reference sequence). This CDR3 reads CTSSPSTVANEQYF. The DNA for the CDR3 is TGTACCAGCAGCCCTAGTACTGTGGCCAACGAGCAGTACTTC.

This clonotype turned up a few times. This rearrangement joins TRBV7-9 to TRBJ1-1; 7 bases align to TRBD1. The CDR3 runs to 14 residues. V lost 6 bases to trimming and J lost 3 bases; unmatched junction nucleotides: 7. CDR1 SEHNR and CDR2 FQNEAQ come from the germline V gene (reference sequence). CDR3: CASRYNDRDTEAFF. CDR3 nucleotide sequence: TGTGCCAGCAGATATAACGACAGGGACACTGAAGCTTTCTTT.

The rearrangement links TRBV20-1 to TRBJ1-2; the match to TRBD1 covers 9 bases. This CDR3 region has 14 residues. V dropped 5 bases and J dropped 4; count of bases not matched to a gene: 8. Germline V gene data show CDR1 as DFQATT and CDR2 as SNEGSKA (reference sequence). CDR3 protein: CSAERTGEAYGYTF. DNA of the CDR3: TGCAGTGCTGAACGGACAGGGGAGGCCTATGGCTACACCTTC.

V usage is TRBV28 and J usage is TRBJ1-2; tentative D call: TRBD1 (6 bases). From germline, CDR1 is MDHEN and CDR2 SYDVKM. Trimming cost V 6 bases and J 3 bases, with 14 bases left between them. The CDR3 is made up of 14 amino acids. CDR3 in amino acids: CASSWDILDYGYTF. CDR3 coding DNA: TGTGCCAGCAGCTGGGACATTTTAGACTATGGCTACACCTTC.

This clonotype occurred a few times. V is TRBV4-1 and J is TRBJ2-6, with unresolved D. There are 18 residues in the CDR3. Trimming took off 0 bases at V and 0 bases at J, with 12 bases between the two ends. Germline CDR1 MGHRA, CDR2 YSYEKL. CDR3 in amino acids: CASSQDSGPLSGANVLTF. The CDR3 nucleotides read TGCGCCAGCAGCCAAGATTCAGGACCTCTCTCTGGGGCCAACGTCCTGACTTTC.

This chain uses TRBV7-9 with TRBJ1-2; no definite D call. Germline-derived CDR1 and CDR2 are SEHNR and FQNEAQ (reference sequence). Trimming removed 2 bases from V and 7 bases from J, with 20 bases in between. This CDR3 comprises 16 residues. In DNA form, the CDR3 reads TGTGCCAGCAGCTTATCAGAAACAGCCACAAGGAGTGGCTACACCTTC. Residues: CASSLSETATRSGYTF.

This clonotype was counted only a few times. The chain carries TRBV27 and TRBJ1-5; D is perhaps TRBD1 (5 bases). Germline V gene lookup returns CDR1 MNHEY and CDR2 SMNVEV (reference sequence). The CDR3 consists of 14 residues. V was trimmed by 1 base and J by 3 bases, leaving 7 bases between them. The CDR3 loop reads CASSLLGDNQPQHF. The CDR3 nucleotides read TGTGCCAGCAGTTTATTAGGGGACAATCAGCCCCAGCATTTT.

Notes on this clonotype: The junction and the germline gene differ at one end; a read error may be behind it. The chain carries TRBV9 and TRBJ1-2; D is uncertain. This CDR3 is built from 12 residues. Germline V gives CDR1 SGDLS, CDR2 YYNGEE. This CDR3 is CASSVAFYDYTF. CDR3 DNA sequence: TGTGCCAGCAGCGTAGCCTTCTATGACTACACCTTC.

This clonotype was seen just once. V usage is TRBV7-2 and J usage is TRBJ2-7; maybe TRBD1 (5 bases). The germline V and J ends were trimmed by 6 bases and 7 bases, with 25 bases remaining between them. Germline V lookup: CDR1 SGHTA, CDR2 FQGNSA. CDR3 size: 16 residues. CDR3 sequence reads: CASSETPTQGGREQYF. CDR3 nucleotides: TGTGCCAGCAGTGAGACCCCTACTCAGGGTGGTCGAGAGCAGTACTTC.

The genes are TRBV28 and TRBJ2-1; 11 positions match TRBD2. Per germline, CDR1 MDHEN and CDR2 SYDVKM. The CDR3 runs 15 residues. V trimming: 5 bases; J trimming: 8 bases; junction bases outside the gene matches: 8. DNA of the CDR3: TGTGCCAGCAGTCAACTAGCGGGAGAAGGGGATGAGCAGTTCTTC. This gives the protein CASSQLAGEGDEQFF.

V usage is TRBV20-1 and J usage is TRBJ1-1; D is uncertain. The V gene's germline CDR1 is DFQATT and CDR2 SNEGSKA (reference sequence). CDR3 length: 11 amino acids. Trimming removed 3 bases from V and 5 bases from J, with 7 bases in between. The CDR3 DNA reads TGCAGTGCTAGCATGGGTACTGAAGCTTTCTTT. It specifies CSASMGTEAFF.

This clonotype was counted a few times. The CDR3 here is CASSQDLGDNSYNEQFF. The CDR3 coding sequence is TGCGCCAGCAGCCAAGATTTGGGAGACAACTCCTACAATGAGCAGTTCTTC. This rearrangement joins TRBV4-3 to TRBJ2-1; perhaps TRBD2 as D (5 bases). This CDR3 has 17 residues. The V end lost 0 bases, the J end lost 0 bases, and 12 bases lay between the germline ends. Germline CDR1 is LGHNA and CDR2 is YSLEER.

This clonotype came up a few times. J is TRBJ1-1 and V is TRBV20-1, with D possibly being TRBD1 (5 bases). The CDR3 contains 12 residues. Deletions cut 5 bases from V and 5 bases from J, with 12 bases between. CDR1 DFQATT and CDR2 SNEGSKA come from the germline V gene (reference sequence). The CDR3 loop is CSAGGSGTEAFF. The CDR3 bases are TGCAGTGCTGGGGGATCGGGGACTGAAGCTTTCTTT.

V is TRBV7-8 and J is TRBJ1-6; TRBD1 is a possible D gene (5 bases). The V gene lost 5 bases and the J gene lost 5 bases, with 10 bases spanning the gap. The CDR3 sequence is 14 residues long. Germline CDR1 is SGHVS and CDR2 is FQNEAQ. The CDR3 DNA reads TGTGCCAGCAGCACGGGGGTCGATAATTCACCCCTCCACTTT. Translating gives CASSTGVDNSPLHF.

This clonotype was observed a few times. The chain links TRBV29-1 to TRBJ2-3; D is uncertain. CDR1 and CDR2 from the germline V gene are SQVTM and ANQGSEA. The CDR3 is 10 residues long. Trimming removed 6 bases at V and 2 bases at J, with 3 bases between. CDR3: CSVPTDTQYF. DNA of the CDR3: TGCAGCGTGCCCACAGATACGCAGTATTTT.

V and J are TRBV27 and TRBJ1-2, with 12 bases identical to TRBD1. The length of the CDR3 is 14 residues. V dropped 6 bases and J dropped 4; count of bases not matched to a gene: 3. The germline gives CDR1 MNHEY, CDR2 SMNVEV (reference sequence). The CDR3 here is CASRGQGAIYGYTF. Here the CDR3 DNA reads TGTGCCAGCAGGGGACAGGGGGCGATCTATGGCTACACCTTC.

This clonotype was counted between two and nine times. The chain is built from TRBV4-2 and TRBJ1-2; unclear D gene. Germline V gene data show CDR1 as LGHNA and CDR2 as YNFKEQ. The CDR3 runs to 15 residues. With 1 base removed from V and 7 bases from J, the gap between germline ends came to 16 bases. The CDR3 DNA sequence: TGTGCCAGCAGCCAAGGAGACATCGCCGAGGTTGGCTACACCTTC. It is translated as CASSQGDIAEVGYTF.

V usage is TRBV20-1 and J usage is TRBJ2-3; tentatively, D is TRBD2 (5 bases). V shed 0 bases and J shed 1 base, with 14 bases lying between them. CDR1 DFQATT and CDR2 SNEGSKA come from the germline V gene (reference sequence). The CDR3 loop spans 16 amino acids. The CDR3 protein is CSAREGLALGTDTQYF. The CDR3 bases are TGCAGTGCTAGAGAAGGGCTAGCTCTCGGCACAGATACGCAGTATTTT.

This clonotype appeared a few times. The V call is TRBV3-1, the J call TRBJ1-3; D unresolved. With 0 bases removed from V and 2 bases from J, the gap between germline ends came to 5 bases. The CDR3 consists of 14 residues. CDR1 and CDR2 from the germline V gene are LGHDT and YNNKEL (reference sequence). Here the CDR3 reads CASSQEGAGNTIYF. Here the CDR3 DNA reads TGTGCCAGCAGCCAAGAAGGAGCTGGAAACACCATATATTTT.

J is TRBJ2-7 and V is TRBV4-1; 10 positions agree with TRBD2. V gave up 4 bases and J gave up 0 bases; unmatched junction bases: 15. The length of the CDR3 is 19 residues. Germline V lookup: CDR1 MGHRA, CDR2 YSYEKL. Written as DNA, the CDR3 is TGCGCCAGCAGCCTCTCTACAATACTAGCGGGGAGCCACTCCTACGAGCAGTACTTC. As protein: CASSLSTILAGSHSYEQYF.

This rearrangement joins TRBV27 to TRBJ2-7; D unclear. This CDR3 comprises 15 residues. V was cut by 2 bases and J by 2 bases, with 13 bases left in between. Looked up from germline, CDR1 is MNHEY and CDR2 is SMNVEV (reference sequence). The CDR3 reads CASSLPPKGTYEQYF. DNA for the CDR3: TGTGCCAGCAGTTTACCGCCTAAGGGAACCTACGAGCAGTACTTC.

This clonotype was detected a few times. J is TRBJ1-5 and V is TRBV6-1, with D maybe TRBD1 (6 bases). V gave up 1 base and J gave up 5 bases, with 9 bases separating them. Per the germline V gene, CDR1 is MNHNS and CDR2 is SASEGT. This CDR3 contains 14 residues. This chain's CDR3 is CASSEDREDQPQHF. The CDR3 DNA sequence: TGTGCCAGCAGTGAAGACAGGGAGGATCAGCCCCAGCATTTT.